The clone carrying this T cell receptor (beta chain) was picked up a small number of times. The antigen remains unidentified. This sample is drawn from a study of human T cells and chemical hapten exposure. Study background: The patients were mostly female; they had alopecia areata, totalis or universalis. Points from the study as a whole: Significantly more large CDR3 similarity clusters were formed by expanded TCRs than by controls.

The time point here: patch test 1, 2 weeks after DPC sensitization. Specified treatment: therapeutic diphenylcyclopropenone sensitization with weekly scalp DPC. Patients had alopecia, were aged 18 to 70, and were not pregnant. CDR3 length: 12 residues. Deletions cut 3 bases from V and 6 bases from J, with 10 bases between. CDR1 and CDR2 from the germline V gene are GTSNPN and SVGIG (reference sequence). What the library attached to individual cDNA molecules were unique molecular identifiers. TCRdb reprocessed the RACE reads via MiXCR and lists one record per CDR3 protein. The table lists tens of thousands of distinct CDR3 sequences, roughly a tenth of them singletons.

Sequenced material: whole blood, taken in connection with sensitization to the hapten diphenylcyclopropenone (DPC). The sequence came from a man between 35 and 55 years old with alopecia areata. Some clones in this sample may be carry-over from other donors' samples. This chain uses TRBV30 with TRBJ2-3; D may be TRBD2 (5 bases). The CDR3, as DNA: TGTGCCTGGAGGGGGAGTTCGGATACGCAGTATTTT. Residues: CAWRGSSDTQYF.